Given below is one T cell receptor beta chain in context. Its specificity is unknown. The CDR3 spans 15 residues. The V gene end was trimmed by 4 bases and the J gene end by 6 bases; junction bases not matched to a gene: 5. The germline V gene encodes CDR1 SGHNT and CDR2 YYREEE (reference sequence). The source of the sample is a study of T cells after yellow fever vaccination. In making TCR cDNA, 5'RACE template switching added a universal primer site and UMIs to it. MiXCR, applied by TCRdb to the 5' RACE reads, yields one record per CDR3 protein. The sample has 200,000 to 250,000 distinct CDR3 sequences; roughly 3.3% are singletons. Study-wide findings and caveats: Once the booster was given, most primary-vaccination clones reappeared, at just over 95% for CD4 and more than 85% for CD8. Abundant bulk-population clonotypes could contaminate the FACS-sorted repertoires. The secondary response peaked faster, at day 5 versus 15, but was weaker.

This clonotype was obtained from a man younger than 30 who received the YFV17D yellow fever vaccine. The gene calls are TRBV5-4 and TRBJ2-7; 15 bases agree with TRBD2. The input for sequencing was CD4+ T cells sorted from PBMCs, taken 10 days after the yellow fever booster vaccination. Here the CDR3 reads CASSRGLAGGPEQYF. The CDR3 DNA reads TGTGCCAGCAGCCGCGGACTAGCGGGGGGGCCCGAGCAGTACTTC.